This is a list of T cell receptor beta chains from one sample in a study of control samples from healthy donors and cancer patients. The protocol was immunoSEQ multiplex PCR, while the TCRdb copy is restricted to in-frame clones and leaves out a portion. The sample comprises just over 150,000 clones, about 94% of which are singletons, and 2% to 2.5% rests with the top ten. Specimen: blood. The receptor source for this set is a man in his forties or fifties in good health. The CDR3 runs from the conserved cysteine through the conserved F or W.

j_gene: TRBJ2-7; v_gene: TRBV4-2; CDR3aa: CASSQEAGGPGEQYF
j_gene: TRBJ2-2; v_gene: TRBV5-4; CDR3aa: CASSLEGLALSGELFF
j_gene: TRBJ2-5; v_gene: TRBV24-1; CDR3aa: CATSDFGGRETQYF
j_gene: TRBJ2-1; v_gene: TRBV4-1; CDR3aa: CASSQAGTGGWDEQFF
j_gene: TRBJ2-3; v_gene: TRBV29-1; CDR3aa: CSVDWTASTDTQYF
j_gene: TRBJ2-2; v_gene: TRBV28; CDR3aa: CASSLGGSGKKAGELFF
j_gene: TRBJ2-7; v_gene: TRBV10-3; CDR3aa: CAISEVATRYEQYF
j_gene: TRBJ2-3; v_gene: TRBV10-3; CDR3aa: CAISESRTSGDTDTQYF
j_gene: TRBJ1-1; v_gene: TRBV28; CDR3aa: CASSLNWNEAFF
j_gene: TRBJ2-3; v_gene: TRBV6-5; CDR3aa: CASRGGLRTDTQYF
j_gene: TRBJ2-2; v_gene: TRBV6-5; CDR3aa: CASTKNTGELFF
j_gene: TRBJ2-3; v_gene: TRBV7-2; CDR3aa: CASSLDGGSGADTQYF
j_gene: TRBJ2-2; v_gene: TRBV5-1; CDR3aa: CASSLLLAGDTGELFF
j_gene: TRBJ2-7; v_gene: TRBV29-1; CDR3aa: CSVAGTGGSYEQYF
j_gene: TRBJ2-7; v_gene: TRBV6-5; CDR3aa: CASGTGQTYEQYF
j_gene: TRBJ2-3; v_gene: TRBV7-9; CDR3aa: CASTRKVEREADTQYF
j_gene: TRBJ1-1; v_gene: TRBV6-5; CDR3aa: CASSQTTGQGGAAFF
j_gene: TRBJ1-2; v_gene: TRBV2; CDR3aa: CASSAKDYGYTF
j_gene: TRBJ1-1; v_gene: TRBV7-6; CDR3aa: CASSSQLWEKMNTEAFF
j_gene: TRBJ2-7; v_gene: TRBV20-1; CDR3aa: CSAMGQYEQYF
j_gene: TRBJ1-2; v_gene: TRBV6-1; CDR3aa: CASSERQATNYGYTF
j_gene: TRBJ1-2; v_gene: TRBV12-3/TRBV12-4; CDR3aa: CASSWRNYGYTF
j_gene: TRBJ1-4; v_gene: TRBV15; CDR3aa: CATSARTEEKLFF
j_gene: TRBJ1-1; v_gene: TRBV24-1; CDR3aa: CATSEANTEAFF
j_gene: TRBJ1-5; v_gene: TRBV6-5; CDR3aa: CATTQGRDTNQPQHF
j_gene: TRBJ2-1; v_gene: TRBV15; CDR3aa: CATSRHLGYNEQFF
j_gene: TRBJ2-5; v_gene: TRBV14; CDR3aa: CASSQNPSGRYQETQYF
j_gene: TRBJ1-2; v_gene: TRBV20-1; CDR3aa: CSATEGYGYTF
j_gene: TRBJ2-3; v_gene: TRBV11-1; CDR3aa: CASSLAGTDTQYF
j_gene: TRBJ2-1; v_gene: TRBV19; CDR3aa: CASSEGNLNNEQFF
j_gene: TRBJ2-3; v_gene: TRBV24-1; CDR3aa: CATSDPIPGGGGDTQYF
j_gene: TRBJ1-5; v_gene: TRBV27; CDR3aa: CASSLWGRRDRGQPQHF
j_gene: TRBJ1-3; v_gene: TRBV25-1; CDR3aa: CASSGGNTIYF
j_gene: TRBJ1-1; v_gene: TRBV3-1/TRBV3-2; CDR3aa: CASSQNVVAEAFF
j_gene: TRBJ1-2; v_gene: TRBV30; CDR3aa: CAWSVPGAIYGYTF
j_gene: TRBJ2-7; v_gene: TRBV7-6; CDR3aa: CASSHRTVPYEQYF
j_gene: TRBJ1-2; v_gene: TRBV11-2; CDR3aa: CASSLELGQGHGYTF
j_gene: TRBJ1-5; v_gene: TRBV24-1; CDR3aa: CATSDVTASNQPQHF
j_gene: TRBJ2-7; v_gene: TRBV18; CDR3aa: CASSPAGPGGRSHEQYF
j_gene: TRBJ1-3; v_gene: TRBV7-8; CDR3aa: CASSFGRDTIYF
j_gene: TRBJ2-7; v_gene: TRBV11-1; CDR3aa: CASSLYSGTPYEQYF
j_gene: TRBJ1-5; v_gene: TRBV27; CDR3aa: CASGKTGSHQPQHF
j_gene: TRBJ1-2; v_gene: TRBV3-1/TRBV3-2; CDR3aa: CASSPAVPYGYTF
j_gene: TRBJ1-3; v_gene: TRBV9; CDR3aa: CASSVGNRPGNTIYF
j_gene: TRBJ1-6; v_gene: TRBV25-1; CDR3aa: CASSETGRSPLHF